These T cell receptor beta chains were read from a single sample in a study of regulatory and conventional T cells in RAG deficiency. Some clones are missing from TCRdb's copy, which holds only in-frame ones; the method was immunoSEQ multiplex PCR. The table shows some 22,000 clones, with more than 85% occurring only once. This same sample was also part of a study on regulatory T cells.

What was sequenced was CD4+ T cells sorted from blood. Receptors originate from a human donor in good health. CDR3s include the opening cysteine and the closing phenylalanine or tryptophan. A D gene is named only where the DNA matches it firmly. Clone size appears in some rows only: once, few, many, or a class for an expanded clone.

j_call v_call clone_size d_call cdr3_nt cdr3_aa
TRBJ1-2 TRBV19 - TRBD1 TGTGCCAGTAGTATAGACCACCGACAGGGGACCGATGGCTACACCTTC CASSIDHRQGTDGYTF
TRBJ2-1 TRBV19 - TRBD1 TGTGCCAGCCAACCGGGACAGGGCTTTGGAGGATACAATGAGCAGTTCTTC CASQPGQGFGGYNEQFF
TRBJ2-7 TRBV7-8 - - TGTGCCAGCAGCTTAGCGGGAGCATACGAGCAGTACTTC CASSLAGAYEQYF
TRBJ2-1 TRBV19 - - TGTGCCAGTAGTCTAAACGGCCACAATGAGCAGTTCTTC CASSLNGHNEQFF
TRBJ1-6 TRBV2 - - TGTGCCAGCAAGGCAGACCACTTTGAATCCCTCCACTTT CASKADHFESLHF
TRBJ2-2 TRBV19 - - TGTGCCAGTAGGCGGGGAGCTCCCGCGAACACCGGGGAGCTGTTTTTT CASRRGAPANTGELFF
TRBJ2-1 TRBV19 once - TGTGCCAGTAGTATAGATCGATTTGAGCAGTTCTTC CASSIDRFEQFF
TRBJ1-1 TRBV5-5 - TRBD1 TGTGCCAGCAGCTTGGCTGCAGGGGGCTTGACTGAAGCTTTCTTT CASSLAAGGLTEAFF
TRBJ2-3 TRBV25-1 - TRBD1 TGTGCCAGCAGTGGGCCCGGGACAGCGGCAGATACGCAGTATTTT CASSGPGTAADTQYF
TRBJ2-7 TRBV14 once TRBD2 TGTGCCAGCAGCCAATATACCGGCGGGAGGAGCGAGCAGTACTTC CASSQYTGGRSEQYF
TRBJ2-5 TRBV27 - TRBD1 TGTGCCAGCAGTCTGTGGGGACAGGGAGAGACCCAGTACTTC CASSLWGQGETQYF
TRBJ1-3 TRBV25-1 - - TGTGCCAGCAGTGAAACCGGGACTTCCTCTGGAAACACCATATATTTT CASSETGTSSGNTIYF
TRBJ2-7 TRBV28 - - TGTGCCAGCTCTGTCCAGCCTACCTACGAGCAGTACTTC CASSVQPTYEQYF
TRBJ2-7 TRBV19 - - TGTGCCAGTAGTATCGGACCTCCCGAAATATACGAGCAGTACTTC CASSIGPPEIYEQYF
TRBJ1-1 TRBV11-3 - TRBD1 TGTGCCAGCAGCTTGGCCGGGACAGGGAACACTGAAGCTTTCTTT CASSLAGTGNTEAFF
TRBJ2-1 TRBV7-9 - - TGTGCCAGCAGCTTAGAAGGGGGCAATGAGCAGTTCTTC CASSLEGGNEQFF
TRBJ1-1 TRBV29-1 - - TGCAGCGTTTTACAGGGGAACACTGAAGCTTTCTTT CSVLQGNTEAFF
TRBJ1-4 TRBV5-1 - - TGCGCCAGCAGTCCTCTCGGGGGCGACTCTGGAAAACTGTTTTTT CASSPLGGDSGKLFF
TRBJ2-5 TRBV29-1 - - TGCAGCGTTGGGAAAGGCCAAGAGACCCAGTACTTC CSVGKGQETQYF
TRBJ2-1 TRBV5-1 - - TGCGCCAGCAGCTTGGACGGGAGTGGTTCGGATGAGCAGTTCTTC CASSLDGSGSDEQFF
TRBJ1-4 TRBV9 - TRBD1 TGTGCCAGCAGCGCAGGGGGCCCGCCTAATGAAAAACTGTTTTTT CASSAGGPPNEKLFF
TRBJ1-2 TRBV29-1 once - TGCAGCGTGTCCCTGGACAGTTACTATGGCTACACCTTC CSVSLDSYYGYTF
TRBJ1-1 TRBV6-5 - - TGTGCCAGCATTGCGGACGGGAGTCGGACTGAAGCTTTCTTT CASIADGSRTEAFF
TRBJ2-3 TRBV6-5 - TRBD2 TGTGCCAGCCGGCAACTAGCGACAGATACGCAGTATTTT CASRQLATDTQYF
TRBJ2-5 TRBV19 - TRBD2 TGTGCCAGTAGTATACCGGGACTAGCGGTCCAAGAGACCCAGTACTTC CASSIPGLAVQETQYF
TRBJ2-1 TRBV7-8 once - TGTGCCAGCAGCTTCGGGGGGCCTTCGTACAATGAGCAGTTCTTC CASSFGGPSYNEQFF
TRBJ2-5 TRBV7-8 - TRBD2 TGTGCCAGCACCTTCGGACTAGCGGGGCTAAACAGGGAGACCCAGTACTTC CASTFGLAGLNRETQYF
TRBJ1-2 TRBV4-1 - - TGCGCCAGCAGCCAAGCCCGTAATCATGGCTACACCTTC CASSQARNHGYTF
TRBJ2-7 TRBV6-5 - - TGTGCCAGCAGTTACTCGGTTTCCTACGAGCAGTACTTC CASSYSVSYEQYF
TRBJ2-2 TRBV9 - TRBD2 TGTGCCAGCAGTGGACTAGCGGGGGCCGTGAACACCGGGGAGCTGTTTTTT CASSGLAGAVNTGELFF
TRBJ1-1 TRBV28 - TRBD1 TGTGCCAGCAGGCTGACAGGGATTAACACTGAAGCTTTCTTT CASRLTGINTEAFF
TRBJ2-3 TRBV5-1 - - TGCGCCAGCAGCTTGGGGGGACGGGCGGATACGCAGTATTTT CASSLGGRADTQYF
TRBJ2-7 TRBV30 - - TGTGCCTGGAGTGTACGGGACTGGGGCTCCTACGAGCAGTACTTC CAWSVRDWGSYEQYF
TRBJ2-1 TRBV5-1 - - TGCGCCAGTAAGACCGATAGCTCCTACAATGAGCAGTTCTTC CASKTDSSYNEQFF
TRBJ1-1 TRBV7-9 - - TGTGCCAGCAGCTTAGAAGCGGGCGCTGAAGCTTTCTTT CASSLEAGAEAFF
TRBJ2-7 TRBV6-5 - - TGTGCCAGCAGGGCAGGGTTGAGGTCCTACGAGCAGTACTTC CASRAGLRSYEQYF
TRBJ2-7 TRBV21-1 - - TGTGCCAGCAGCAAAGTGGGGAGGCACTACGAGCAGTACTTC CASSKVGRHYEQYF
TRBJ2-3 TRBV29-1 - TRBD1 TGCAGCGGGCACCGGGGCAGGGGGGATACGCAGTATTTT CSGHRGRGDTQYF
TRBJ2-1 TRBV30 - - TGTGCCTGGAAGGGCTACAATGAGCAGTTCTTC CAWKGYNEQFF
TRBJ2-1 TRBV28 - TRBD2 TGTGCCAGCCAAACTAGCGGAAGTTACAATGAGCAGTTCTTC CASQTSGSYNEQFF
TRBJ1-1 TRBV6-1 - TRBD1 TGTGCCAGCAGTCCGGGACAGGTGAACACTGAAGCTTTCTTT CASSPGQVNTEAFF
TRBJ2-7 TRBV6-6 - - TGTGCCAGCAGTTACTCTGGGCACGAGCAGTACTTC CASSYSGHEQYF
TRBJ2-1 TRBV13 - - TGTGCCAGCAGCTTACGTGTGAGCTCCTACAATGAGCAGTTCTTC CASSLRVSSYNEQFF
TRBJ1-5 TRBV19 - - TGTGCCAGTAGTATAGACGGGGTAAGCAATCAGCCCCAGCATTTT CASSIDGVSNQPQHF
TRBJ2-7 TRBV2 - - TGTGCCAGCAGTTCTATAGCGGAGATCTACGAGCAGTACTTC CASSSIAEIYEQYF
TRBJ2-1 TRBV6-6 - - TGTGCCAGCACACTAGGAAGATCCACCAATGAGCAGTTCTTC CASTLGRSTNEQFF
TRBJ1-2 TRBV5-4 few TRBD1 TGTGCCAGCAGCTTGGACAGGGGGCATGGCTACACCTTC CASSLDRGHGYTF
TRBJ2-5 TRBV30 - - TGTGCCTGGAGGCTAGCAGATCCCGAAGAGACCCAGTACTTC CAWRLADPEETQYF
TRBJ1-2 TRBV4-1 - - TGCGCCAGCAGCCCCACCCAGGGGATAGTGGGCTACACCTTC CASSPTQGIVGYTF
TRBJ1-1 TRBV30 - - TGTGCCTGGAGTGTACGGGGCGGTTTGAACACTGAAGCTTTCTTT CAWSVRGGLNTEAFF
TRBJ1-2 TRBV10-1 - - TGCGCCAGAGTACGGGGGAAGACAGGCCCACACGGCGGTGGCTACACCTTC CARVRGKTGPHGGGYTF
TRBJ2-1 TRBV28 - - TGTGCCACCAGGGATATGTCCTACAATGAGCAGTTCTTC CATRDMSYNEQFF
TRBJ2-7 TRBV4-1 - TRBD1 TGCGCCAGCAGCCAAGATGGGACAGGGGGTGGCGAGCAGTACTTC CASSQDGTGGGEQYF